This TCR beta chain was profiled in a study of memory CD4+ T cells and cytomegalovirus serostatus. Overall study context: This sample comes from healthy Belgian adults, fewer than 10 CMV seropositive, around 26 seronegative.

Single viable CD3+CD4+CD8-CD45RO+ cells were sorted as the memory CD4+ T cells. CMV serostatus came from serum IgG against pp150, pp28, p38, p52. CDR1 and CDR2 from the germline V gene are MNHEY and SMNVEV (reference sequence). The CDR3 sequence is 12 residues long. V lost 2 bases and J lost 3, with 5 bases in between. Original handling: Out-of-frame sequences were removed, leaving 2 million to 2.5 million distinct TCRbeta sequences. Only in-frame clones appear in the TCRdb table, and some are missing; sequencing was by immunoSEQ multiplex PCR. From that table come the V and J calls and clone size; the DNA was used to work out D and trimming. The sample has about 64,000 clones; around 77% are singletons.

V and J are TRBV27 and TRBJ2-7, with D possibly matching TRBD1 (5 bases). The TCR originated in an adult in good health and CMV-seronegative. Sequenced: memory CD4+ T cells from blood. Here the CDR3 reads CASSLQGYEQYF. The CDR3 coding sequence is TGTGCCAGCAGTTTACAGGGCTACGAGCAGTACTTC.